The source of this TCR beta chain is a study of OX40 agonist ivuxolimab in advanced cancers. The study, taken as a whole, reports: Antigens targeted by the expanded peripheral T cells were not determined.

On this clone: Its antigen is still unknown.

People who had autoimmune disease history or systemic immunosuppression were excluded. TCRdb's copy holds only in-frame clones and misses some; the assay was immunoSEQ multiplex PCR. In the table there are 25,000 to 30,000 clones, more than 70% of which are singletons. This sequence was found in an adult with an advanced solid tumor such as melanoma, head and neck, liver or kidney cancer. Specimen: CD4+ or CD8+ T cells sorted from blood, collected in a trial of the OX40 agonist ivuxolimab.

For the CDR3, the DNA is TGCGCCAGCAGCTTGGCCTGGGACAGGCAGTTCAATGAGCAGTTCTTC. As protein: CASSLAWDRQFNEQFF. This chain joins TRBV5-1 and TRBJ2-1, with 8 bases aligning to TRBD1. V trimming: 0 bases; J trimming: 6 bases; junction bases outside the gene matches: 8. This CDR3 is 16 amino acids long. Germline CDR1 SGHRS, CDR2 YFSETQ.